What follows is one TCR beta chain and its context. Germline values: CDR1 SGHVS, CDR2 FNYEAQ. CDR3 length equals 15 residues. The V segment lost 1 base and the J segment 8 bases; nucleotides outside the gene matches: 8. Assay used: immunoSEQ multiplex PCR; TCRdb lists only in-frame clones, some missing. The table shows just under 70,000 clones, with around 90% occurring only once. The data were taken from a study of T cell changes during pregnancy in multiple sclerosis. This chain links TRBV7-6 with TRBJ2-1, with 7 bases that match TRBD2. The sequence derives from a female donor with multiple sclerosis, enrolled in a pregnancy study. Sequences were derived from peripheral blood, sampled in the second trimester of pregnancy. The CDR3 here is CASSLGSREVDEQFF. For the CDR3, the DNA is TGTGCCAGCAGCTTAGGGAGCCGGGAGGTCGATGAGCAGTTCTTC.